This T cell receptor (beta chain) was identified during a study of cytomegalovirus exposure and HLA in healthy donors. Study-level background: The Caucasian-associated ancestry cluster contained 65% to 85% of the roughly 370 genotyped donors. Findings of the study overall: Rarity held for most TCR sequences, but there were some public TCRs that occurred in many donors. In the analysis, some V segments, TRBV6-2 and TRBV6-3 included, were excluded as indistinguishable.

Though probably carrying unrecorded immune exposures, donors were nominally healthy at sampling. Worth noting for this clone: Antigen specificity is unknown.

CDR3 length: 16 residues. CDR1 is MNHNS, CDR2 SASEGT, per germline. V lost 4 bases, J lost 0 bases, and 13 bases lay in between. The primer mix had 60 Vbeta and 13 Jbeta primers. Only in-frame clones appear in the TCRdb table, and some are missing; sequencing was by immunoSEQ multiplex PCR. The sample consists of over 150,000 clones, 65% to 80% of them appearing once. Sequences were obtained from PBMCs. The J gene is TRBJ1-3, the V gene TRBV6-1, with D possibly matching TRBD1 (5 bases). This receptor was taken from a woman aged 45-65 years in good health and CMV-seropositive. CDR3 DNA: TGTGCCAGCAGTGTAGAGGCAGGGCACTCTGGAAACACCATATATTTT. This sequence encodes CASSVEAGHSGNTIYF.